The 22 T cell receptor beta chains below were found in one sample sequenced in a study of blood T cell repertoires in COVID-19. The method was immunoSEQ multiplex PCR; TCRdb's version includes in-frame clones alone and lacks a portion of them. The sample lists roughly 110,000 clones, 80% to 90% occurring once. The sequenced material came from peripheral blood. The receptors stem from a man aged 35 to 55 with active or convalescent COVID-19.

In nucleotides, the CDR3 is TGTGCCAGTCAAGCGACAGAGAACACCGGGGAGCTGTTTTTT. It specifies CASQATENTGELFF. The chain carries TRBV27 and TRBJ2-2; perhaps TRBD1 as D (5 bases). Between the trimmed V and J ends, which lost 9 bases and 1 base, there was a span of 12 bases. CDR3 length: 14 residues. Germline V gives CDR1 MNHEY, CDR2 SMNVEV (reference sequence).

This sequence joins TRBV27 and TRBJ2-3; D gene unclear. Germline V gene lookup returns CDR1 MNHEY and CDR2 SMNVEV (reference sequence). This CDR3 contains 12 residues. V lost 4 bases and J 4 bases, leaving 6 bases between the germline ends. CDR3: CASSYSADTQYF. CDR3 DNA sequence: TGTGCCAGCAGTTATTCCGCAGATACGCAGTATTTT.

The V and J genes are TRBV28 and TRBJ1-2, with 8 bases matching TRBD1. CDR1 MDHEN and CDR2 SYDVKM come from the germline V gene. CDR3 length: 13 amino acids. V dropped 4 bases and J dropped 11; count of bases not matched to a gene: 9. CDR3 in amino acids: CASSSGQGSLYTF. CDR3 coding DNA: TGTGCCAGCAGTTCCGGACAGGGATCCTTGTACACCTTC.

The CDR3 DNA is TGTGCCAGCAGTTTAAGGGAAGGGGGCAATCAGCCCCAGCATTTT. Amino acids: CASSLREGGNQPQHF. The V call is TRBV27, the J call TRBJ1-5; possible D gene TRBD1, 5 bases. Germline-derived CDR1 and CDR2 are MNHEY and SMNVEV (reference sequence). Trimming shortened V by 2 bases and J by 2 bases, and 10 bases separated the two germline ends. This CDR3 spans 15 amino acids.

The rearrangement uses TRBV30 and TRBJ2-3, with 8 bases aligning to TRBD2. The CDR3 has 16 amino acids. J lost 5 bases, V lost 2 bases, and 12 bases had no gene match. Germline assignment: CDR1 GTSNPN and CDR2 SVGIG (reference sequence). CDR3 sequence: CAWSRAGGPSVDTQYF. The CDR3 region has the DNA TGTGCCTGGAGTAGGGCGGGAGGCCCTTCGGTAGATACGCAGTATTTT.

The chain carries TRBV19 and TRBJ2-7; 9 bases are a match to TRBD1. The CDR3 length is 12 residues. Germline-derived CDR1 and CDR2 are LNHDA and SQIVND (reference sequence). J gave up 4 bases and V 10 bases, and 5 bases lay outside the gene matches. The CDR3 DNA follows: TGTGCCAACCGGGACAGGGTTTACGAGCAGTACTTC. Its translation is CANRDRVYEQYF.

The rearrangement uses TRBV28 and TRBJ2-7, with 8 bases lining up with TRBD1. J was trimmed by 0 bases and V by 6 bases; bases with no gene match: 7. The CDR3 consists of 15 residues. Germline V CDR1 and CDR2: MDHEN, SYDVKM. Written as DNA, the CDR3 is TGTGCCAGCAGACCCACGGACAGGGACTCCTACGAGCAGTACTTC. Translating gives CASRPTDRDSYEQYF.

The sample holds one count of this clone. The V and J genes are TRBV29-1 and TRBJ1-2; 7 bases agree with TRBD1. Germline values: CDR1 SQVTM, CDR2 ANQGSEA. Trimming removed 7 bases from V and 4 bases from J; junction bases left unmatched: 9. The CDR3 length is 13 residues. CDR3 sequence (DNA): TGCAGCGGGCTAGTACAGGGGACCTATGGCTACACCTTC. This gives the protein CSGLVQGTYGYTF.

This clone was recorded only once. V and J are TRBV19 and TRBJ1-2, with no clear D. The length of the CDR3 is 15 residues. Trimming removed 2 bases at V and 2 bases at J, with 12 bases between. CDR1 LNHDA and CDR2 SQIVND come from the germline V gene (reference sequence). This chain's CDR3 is CASSISATGNYGYTF. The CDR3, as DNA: TGTGCCAGTAGTATAAGCGCGACGGGAAACTATGGCTACACCTTC.

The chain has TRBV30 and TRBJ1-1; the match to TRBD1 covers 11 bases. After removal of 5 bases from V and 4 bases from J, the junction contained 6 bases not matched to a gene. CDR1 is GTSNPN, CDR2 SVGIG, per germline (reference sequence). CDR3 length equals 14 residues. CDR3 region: CAWRRDRGFTEAFF. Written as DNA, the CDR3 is TGTGCCTGGCGCCGGGACAGGGGGTTCACTGAAGCTTTCTTT. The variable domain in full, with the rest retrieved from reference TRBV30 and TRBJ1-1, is SQTIHQWPATLVQPVGSPLSLECTVEGTSNPNLYWYRQAAGRGLQLLFYSVGIGQISSEVPQNLSASRPQDRQFILSSKKLLLSDSGFYLCAWRRDRGFTEAFFGQGTRLTVV.

CDR3 sequence (DNA): TGTGCCAGCAGCTTGGGAGGTAGTGACTATAACAATGAGCAGTTCTTC. It codes for CASSLGGSDYNNEQFF. V usage is TRBV5-4 and J usage is TRBJ2-1, with D perhaps matching TRBD2 (5 bases). From germline, CDR1 is SGHNT and CDR2 YYREEE (reference sequence). The V end lost 0 bases, the J end lost 5 bases, and 15 bases lay between the germline ends. This CDR3 spans 16 amino acids.

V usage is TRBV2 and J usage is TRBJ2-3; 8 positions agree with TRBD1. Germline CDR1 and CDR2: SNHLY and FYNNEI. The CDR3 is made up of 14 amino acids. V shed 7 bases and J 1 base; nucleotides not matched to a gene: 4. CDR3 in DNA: TGTGCCAGCAAGCAGGGGGCTCGCACAGATACGCAGTATTTT. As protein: CASKQGARTDTQYF.

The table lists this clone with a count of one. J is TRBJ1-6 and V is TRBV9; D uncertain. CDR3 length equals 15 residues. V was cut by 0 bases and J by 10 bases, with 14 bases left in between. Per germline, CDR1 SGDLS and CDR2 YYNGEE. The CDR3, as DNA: TGTGCCAGCAGCGTAGCAGCAGAGGGTTGGTCACCCCTCCACTTT. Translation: CASSVAAEGWSPLHF.

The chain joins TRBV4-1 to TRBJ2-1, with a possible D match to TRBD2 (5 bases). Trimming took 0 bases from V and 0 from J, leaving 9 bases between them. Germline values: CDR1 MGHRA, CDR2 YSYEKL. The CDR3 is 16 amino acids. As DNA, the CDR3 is TGCGCCAGCAGCCAAGATCGGGAAGACTCCTACAATGAGCAGTTCTTC. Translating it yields CASSQDREDSYNEQFF.

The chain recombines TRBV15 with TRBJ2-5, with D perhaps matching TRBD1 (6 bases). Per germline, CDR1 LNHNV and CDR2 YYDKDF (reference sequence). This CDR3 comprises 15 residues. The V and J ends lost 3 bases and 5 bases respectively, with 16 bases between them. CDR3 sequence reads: CATSSQSGVWETQYF. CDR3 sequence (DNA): TGTGCCACCAGCAGTCAGTCAGGGGTCTGGGAGACCCAGTACTTC.

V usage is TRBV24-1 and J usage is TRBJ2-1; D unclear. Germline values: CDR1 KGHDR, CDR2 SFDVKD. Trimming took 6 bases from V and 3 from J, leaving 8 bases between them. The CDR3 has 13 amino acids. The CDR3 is CATSRAIYNEQFF. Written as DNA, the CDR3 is TGTGCCACCAGTCGTGCTATCTACAATGAGCAGTTCTTC.

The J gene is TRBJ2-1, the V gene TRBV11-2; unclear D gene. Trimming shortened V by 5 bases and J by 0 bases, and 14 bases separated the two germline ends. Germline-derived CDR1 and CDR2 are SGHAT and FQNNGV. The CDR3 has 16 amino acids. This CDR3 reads CASSPLSASSYNEQFF. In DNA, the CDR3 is TGTGCCAGCAGCCCGCTGAGTGCTAGCTCCTACAATGAGCAGTTCTTC.

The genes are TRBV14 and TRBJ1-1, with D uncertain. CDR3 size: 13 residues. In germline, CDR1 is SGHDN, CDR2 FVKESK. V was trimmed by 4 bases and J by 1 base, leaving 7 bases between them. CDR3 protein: CASSRVGNTEAFF. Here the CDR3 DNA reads TGTGCCAGCAGCCGCGTCGGGAACACTGAAGCTTTCTTT.

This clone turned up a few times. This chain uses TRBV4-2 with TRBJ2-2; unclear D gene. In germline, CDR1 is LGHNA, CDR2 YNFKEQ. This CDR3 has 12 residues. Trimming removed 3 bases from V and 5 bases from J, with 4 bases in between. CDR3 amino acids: CASSQETGELFF. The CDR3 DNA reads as TGTGCCAGCAGCCAGGAGACCGGGGAGCTGTTTTTT.

The CDR3 reads CASSGQGEAGELFF. The CDR3 bases are TGTGCCAGCAGCGGACAGGGGGAGGCCGGGGAGCTGTTTTTT. J is TRBJ2-2 and V is TRBV6-2 or TRBV6-3, with TRBD1 matching 10 bases. This CDR3 region has 14 residues. J gave up 6 bases and V 6 bases, and 4 bases lay outside the gene matches. CDR1 and CDR2 (germline): MNHEY, SVGEGT.

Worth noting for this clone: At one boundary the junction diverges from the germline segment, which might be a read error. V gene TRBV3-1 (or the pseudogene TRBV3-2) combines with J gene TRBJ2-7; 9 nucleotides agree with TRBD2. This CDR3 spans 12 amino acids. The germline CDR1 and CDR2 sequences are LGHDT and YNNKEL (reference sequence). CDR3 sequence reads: CASSFPGTSKDF. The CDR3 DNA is TGTGCCAGCAGCTTCCCAGGGACTAGCAAAGACTTC.

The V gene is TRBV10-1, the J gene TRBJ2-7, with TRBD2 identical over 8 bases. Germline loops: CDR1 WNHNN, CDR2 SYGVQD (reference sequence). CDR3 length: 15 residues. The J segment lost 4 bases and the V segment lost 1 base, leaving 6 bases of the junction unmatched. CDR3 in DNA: TGCGCCAGCAGTGAGTTATCGGCGGGAGGTTACGAGCAGTACTTC. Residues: CASSELSAGGYEQYF.